This entry lists 27 T cell receptor beta chains sequenced from one sample in a study of T cell responses to AZD1222 COVID-19 vaccine. The assay was immunoSEQ multiplex PCR, and TCRdb's table has in-frame clones only and misses some. Seen here are 65,000 to 85,000 clones, more than 75% observed once, and the top ten hold about 13%. The specimen was peripheral blood, collected on day 0 of AZD1222 vaccination. The source of these receptors is an adult in good health.

This clone was picked up one time. The rearrangement uses TRBV28 and TRBJ1-2; TRBD1 agrees at 9 bases. The CDR3 contains 17 residues. From germline, CDR1 is MDHEN and CDR2 SYDVKM. V dropped 1 base and J dropped 0; count of bases not matched to a gene: 6. The CDR3 sequence: CASSLSGQGKPNYGYTF. The CDR3 DNA reads as TGTGCCAGCAGTTTATCGGGACAGGGAAAGCCTAACTATGGCTACACCTTC.

V usage is TRBV6-5 and J usage is TRBJ1-2, with D maybe TRBD1 (6 bases). CDR3 length: 14 residues. Per germline, CDR1 MNHEY and CDR2 SVGAGI. Trimming left V 7 bases short and J 5 bases short, with 17 bases between. CDR3: CASTLGGWRYGYTF. Here the CDR3 DNA reads TGTGCCAGCACCTTGGGGGGCTGGCGGTATGGCTACACCTTC.

This clone was detected a few times. The chain couples TRBV7-8 to TRBJ1-1; 7 bases are a match to TRBD1. CDR1 is SGHVS, CDR2 FQNEAQ, per germline. This CDR3 is 14 amino acids long. Trimming cost V 5 bases and J 1 base; bases outside gene matches: 4. The CDR3 DNA sequence: TGTGCCAGCAGCGCAGGGACAGCGAACACTGAAGCTTTCTTT. It specifies CASSAGTANTEAFF.

V is TRBV6-5 and J is TRBJ1-2; 7 bases align to TRBD1. The length of the CDR3 is 16 residues. Germline trimming cut 2 bases from V and 1 base from J; bases unmatched to any gene: 7. The V gene's germline CDR1 is MNHEY and CDR2 SVGAGI. CDR3 residues: CASSYPPGQLNYGYTF. The CDR3 nucleotides are TGTGCCAGCAGTTACCCCCCGGGACAGCTTAACTATGGCTACACCTTC.

This clone was counted a single time. V gene TRBV6-4 combines with J gene TRBJ2-7; TRBD1 agrees at 7 bases. V lost 6 bases to trimming and J lost 3 bases; unmatched junction nucleotides: 11. This CDR3 is built from 15 residues. Germline CDR1 reads MRHNA; CDR2 reads SNTAGT. CDR3 loop: CASRCSDRQHYEQYF. The CDR3 coding sequence is TGTGCCAGCAGATGTTCGGACAGGCAACACTACGAGCAGTACTTC.

The rearrangement links TRBV10-2 to TRBJ2-3; the match to TRBD2 covers 13 bases. Germline V gene lookup returns CDR1 WSHSY and CDR2 SAAADI. Losses at the gene ends were 7 bases for V and 5 bases for J; bases not matched to a gene: 6. The CDR3 runs 15 residues. DNA for the CDR3: TGCGCCAGCACTAGACTAGCGGGGGGACGAGATACGCAGTATTTT. It encodes CASTRLAGGRDTQYF.

This clone was observed a handful of times. In DNA, the CDR3 is TGTGCCTGGAGTGCAGACCTTTATGAGCAGTTCTTC. Its protein product is CAWSADLYEQFF. The V and J genes are TRBV30 and TRBJ2-1, with D unresolved. The CDR3 is 12 residues long. From germline, CDR1 is GTSNPN and CDR2 SVGIG (reference sequence). V was clipped by 1 base and J by 8 bases, with 9 bases between them.

The rearrangement uses TRBV5-1 and TRBJ2-1; the D is unclear. CDR3 length: 14 residues. V was pared by 4 bases and J by 7 bases, with 15 bases between. Germline CDR1 is SGHRS and CDR2 is YFSETQ. The CDR3 region has the DNA TGCGCCAGCAGCGCCCAACCTCCGTTTAATGAGCAGTTCTTC. This gives the protein CASSAQPPFNEQFF.

The chain joins TRBV11-2 to TRBJ1-3; a possible D gene is TRBD1 (6 bases). Germline CDR1 reads SGHAT; CDR2 reads FQNNGV. This CDR3 contains 16 residues. With 5 bases removed from V and 4 bases from J, the gap between germline ends came to 18 bases. CDR3 DNA sequence: TGTGCCAGCAGCAACAGGGTCTTGGGGAGCGGAAACACCATATATTTT. It specifies CASSNRVLGSGNTIYF.

This chain links TRBV7-2 with TRBJ1-5, with a weak D call TRBD1 (5 bases). Trimming left V 8 bases short and J 6 bases short, with 17 bases between. Germline V gives CDR1 SGHTA, CDR2 FQGNSA. The CDR3 has 14 residues. CDR3 nucleotides: TGTGCCAGCGGGGGAAGAGGAGGCGGTCAGCCCCAGCATTTT. Its protein is CASGGRGGGQPQHF. The complete variable domain, with remaining parts taken from reference TRBV7-2 and TRBJ1-5, reads GAGVSQSPSNKVTEKGKDVELRCDPISGHTALYWYRQSLGQGLEFLIYFQGNSAPDKSGLPSDRFSAERTGGSVSTLTIQRTQQEDSAVYLCASGGRGGGQPQHFGDGTRLSIL.

This clone was counted a single time. V gene TRBV7-9 combines with J gene TRBJ1-2, with D perhaps matching TRBD1 (5 bases). The CDR3 covers 15 residues. V was cut by 5 bases and J by 3 bases, with 16 bases left in between. From germline, CDR1 is SEHNR and CDR2 FQNEAQ (reference sequence). The CDR3 DNA reads TGTGCCAGCAGCCCCCGGGGGGGGGAATACTATGGCTACACCTTC. Encoded protein: CASSPRGGEYYGYTF.

This chain connects TRBV24-1 to TRBJ2-1; a possible D gene is TRBD1 (6 bases). The CDR3 is 16 residues long. V lost 4 bases to trimming and J lost 3 bases, with 15 bases between them. Germline CDR1 reads KGHDR; CDR2 reads SFDVKD. This CDR3 is CATSEGAGPFYNEQFF. DNA of the CDR3: TGTGCCACCAGTGAGGGGGCGGGCCCTTTCTACAATGAGCAGTTCTTC.

The chain employs TRBV19 and TRBJ2-7, with a possible D match to TRBD2 (5 bases). Germline V gene lookup returns CDR1 LNHDA and CDR2 SQIVND (reference sequence). Trimming took off 3 bases at V and 7 bases at J, with 22 bases between the two ends. This CDR3 spans 16 amino acids. Here the CDR3 reads CASSIPPAGNRPEQYF. The CDR3 DNA reads as TGTGCCAGTAGTATCCCCCCCGCCGGGAACAGACCGGAGCAGTACTTC.

The rearrangement uses TRBV7-8 and TRBJ1-3; D uncertain. Trimming cost V 7 bases and J 0 bases, with 4 bases left between them. CDR3 size: 12 residues. CDR1 is SGHVS, CDR2 FQNEAQ, per germline. This chain's CDR3 is CASTLSGNTIYF. CDR3 DNA sequence: TGTGCCAGCACCCTCTCTGGAAACACCATATATTTT.

This clone was counted once. The chain uses TRBV5-1 and TRBJ2-3; TRBD2 agrees at 10 bases. Germline V gives CDR1 SGHRS, CDR2 YFSETQ. V lost 2 bases, J lost 4 bases, and 4 bases stayed unmatched. The CDR3 sequence is 15 residues long. The CDR3 nucleotides are TGCGCCAGCAGCTTTGGGACTAGCGTGTCAGATACGCAGTATTTT. Protein: CASSFGTSVSDTQYF.

V and J are TRBV27 and TRBJ2-5; D gene uncertain. Per the germline V gene, CDR1 is MNHEY and CDR2 is SMNVEV (reference sequence). The CDR3 runs 13 residues. Deletions cut 5 bases from V and 0 bases from J, with 7 bases between. The CDR3 sequence is CASSLGHQETQYF. For the CDR3, the DNA is TGTGCCAGCAGTCTCGGACACCAAGAGACCCAGTACTTC.

The V gene is TRBV7-2, the J gene TRBJ2-3; possible D gene TRBD1, 5 bases. V shed 5 bases and J shed 6 bases, with 18 bases lying between them. CDR3 length: 15 residues. Germline V gene data show CDR1 as SGHTA and CDR2 as FQGNSA. This CDR3 is CASSPSLGRTDTQYF. In DNA form, the CDR3 reads TGTGCCAGCAGCCCCTCTTTGGGGCGGACGGATACGCAGTATTTT.

This clone was observed a handful of times. V usage is TRBV12-5 and J usage is TRBJ1-5; D is unclear. The V gene lost 2 bases and the J gene lost 5 bases, with 10 bases spanning the gap. This CDR3 spans 14 amino acids. Germline CDR1 is LGHNT and CDR2 is FRNRAP. The CDR3 sequence is CASGLSGEDQPQHF. CDR3 in DNA: TGTGCTAGTGGTTTGTCCGGGGAGGATCAGCCCCAGCATTTT. Using reference TRBV12-5 and TRBJ1-5 for the parts outside the CDR3, the full variable domain is DARVTQTPRHKVTEMGQEVTMRCQPILGHNTVFWYRQTMMQGLELLAYFRNRAPLDDSGMPKDRFSAEMPDATLATLKIQPSEPRDSAVYFCASGLSGEDQPQHFGDGTRLSIL.

This chain uses TRBV6-5 with TRBJ1-5; tentatively, D is TRBD1 (6 bases). The CDR3 length is 15 residues. Trimming took 2 bases from V and 1 from J, leaving 9 bases between them. Looked up from germline, CDR1 is MNHEY and CDR2 is SVGAGI. The DNA for the CDR3 is TGTGCCAGCAGTTACGCACAGGGAAGCAATCAGCCCCAGCATTTT. This translates into CASSYAQGSNQPQHF.

This sequence joins TRBV4-2 and TRBJ2-3; maybe TRBD2 (5 bases). Germline CDR1 reads LGHNA; CDR2 reads YNFKEQ. The CDR3 covers 13 residues. V dropped 4 bases and J dropped 1 base, with 6 bases sitting between them. CDR3 protein: CASSLSGTDTQYF. Written as DNA, the CDR3 is TGTGCCAGCAGCCTTAGCGGCACAGATACGCAGTATTTT.

The chain recombines TRBV2 with TRBJ2-7; D tentatively reads TRBD1 or TRBD2 (5 bases each). CDR1 is SNHLY and CDR2 is FYNNEI in the germline V gene. The CDR3 spans 13 residues. V was trimmed by 4 bases and J by 6 bases, leaving 13 bases between them. CDR3 DNA: TGTGCCAGCAGTGGGACCCCTGGGGGCGAGCAGTACTTC. This translates into CASSGTPGGEQYF.

The chain is built from TRBV5-1 and TRBJ2-2, with D uncertain. The germline V gene has CDR1 SGHRS and CDR2 YFSETQ. V lost 9 bases and J 5 bases, leaving 17 bases between the germline ends. This CDR3 spans 14 amino acids. The CDR3: CATRDSPETGELFF. For the CDR3, the DNA is TGCGCCACCCGTGATTCTCCCGAGACCGGGGAGCTGTTTTTT.

The V gene is TRBV5-4, the J gene TRBJ2-5; D is perhaps TRBD1 (6 bases). Germline V lookup: CDR1 SGHNT, CDR2 YYREEE (reference sequence). CDR3 length: 15 amino acids. V lost 2 bases, J lost 4 bases, and 15 bases lay in between. As DNA, the CDR3 is TGTGCCAGCAGCTTTTCATTATCAGGGGCAGAGACCCAGTACTTC. As protein: CASSFSLSGAETQYF.

This clone has just one count. The gene calls are TRBV6-5 and TRBJ1-1; possible D gene TRBD1, 6 bases. V was clipped by 3 bases and J by 7 bases, with 15 bases between them. Germline V gene lookup returns CDR1 MNHEY and CDR2 SVGAGI. The CDR3 totals 14 residues. DNA for the CDR3: TGTGCCAGCAGTTATGGATCCCAGGGGAATGAAGCTTTCTTT. This codes for CASSYGSQGNEAFF.

V and J are TRBV7-9 and TRBJ1-4, with 9 bases aligning to TRBD1. Germline assignment: CDR1 SEHNR and CDR2 FQNEAQ (reference sequence). The V gene end was trimmed by 9 bases and the J gene end by 6 bases; junction bases not matched to a gene: 5. The CDR3 consists of 13 residues. CDR3 DNA sequence: TGTGCCAGTGAACAGGGGGCCTATGAAAAACTGTTTTTT. It yields the protein CASEQGAYEKLFF.

V usage is TRBV5-4 and J usage is TRBJ2-7; a weak D match, TRBD2 (5 bases). Trimming stripped 2 bases from V and 4 bases from J, with 13 bases between. The length of the CDR3 is 14 residues. The germline V gene encodes CDR1 SGHNT and CDR2 YYREEE (reference sequence). DNA for the CDR3: TGTGCCAGCAGCTTCCGGGGAGTAGGATACGAGCAGTACTTC. Its protein product is CASSFRGVGYEQYF.

The chain uses TRBV15 and TRBJ1-2; D unresolved. V lost 8 bases, J lost 6 bases, and 16 bases lay in between. The germline CDR1 and CDR2 sequences are LNHNV and YYDKDF (reference sequence). The CDR3 has 13 residues. Here the CDR3 DNA reads TGTGCCACCCATAATTTTGAGGGAGATGGCTACACCTTC. Protein: CATHNFEGDGYTF.